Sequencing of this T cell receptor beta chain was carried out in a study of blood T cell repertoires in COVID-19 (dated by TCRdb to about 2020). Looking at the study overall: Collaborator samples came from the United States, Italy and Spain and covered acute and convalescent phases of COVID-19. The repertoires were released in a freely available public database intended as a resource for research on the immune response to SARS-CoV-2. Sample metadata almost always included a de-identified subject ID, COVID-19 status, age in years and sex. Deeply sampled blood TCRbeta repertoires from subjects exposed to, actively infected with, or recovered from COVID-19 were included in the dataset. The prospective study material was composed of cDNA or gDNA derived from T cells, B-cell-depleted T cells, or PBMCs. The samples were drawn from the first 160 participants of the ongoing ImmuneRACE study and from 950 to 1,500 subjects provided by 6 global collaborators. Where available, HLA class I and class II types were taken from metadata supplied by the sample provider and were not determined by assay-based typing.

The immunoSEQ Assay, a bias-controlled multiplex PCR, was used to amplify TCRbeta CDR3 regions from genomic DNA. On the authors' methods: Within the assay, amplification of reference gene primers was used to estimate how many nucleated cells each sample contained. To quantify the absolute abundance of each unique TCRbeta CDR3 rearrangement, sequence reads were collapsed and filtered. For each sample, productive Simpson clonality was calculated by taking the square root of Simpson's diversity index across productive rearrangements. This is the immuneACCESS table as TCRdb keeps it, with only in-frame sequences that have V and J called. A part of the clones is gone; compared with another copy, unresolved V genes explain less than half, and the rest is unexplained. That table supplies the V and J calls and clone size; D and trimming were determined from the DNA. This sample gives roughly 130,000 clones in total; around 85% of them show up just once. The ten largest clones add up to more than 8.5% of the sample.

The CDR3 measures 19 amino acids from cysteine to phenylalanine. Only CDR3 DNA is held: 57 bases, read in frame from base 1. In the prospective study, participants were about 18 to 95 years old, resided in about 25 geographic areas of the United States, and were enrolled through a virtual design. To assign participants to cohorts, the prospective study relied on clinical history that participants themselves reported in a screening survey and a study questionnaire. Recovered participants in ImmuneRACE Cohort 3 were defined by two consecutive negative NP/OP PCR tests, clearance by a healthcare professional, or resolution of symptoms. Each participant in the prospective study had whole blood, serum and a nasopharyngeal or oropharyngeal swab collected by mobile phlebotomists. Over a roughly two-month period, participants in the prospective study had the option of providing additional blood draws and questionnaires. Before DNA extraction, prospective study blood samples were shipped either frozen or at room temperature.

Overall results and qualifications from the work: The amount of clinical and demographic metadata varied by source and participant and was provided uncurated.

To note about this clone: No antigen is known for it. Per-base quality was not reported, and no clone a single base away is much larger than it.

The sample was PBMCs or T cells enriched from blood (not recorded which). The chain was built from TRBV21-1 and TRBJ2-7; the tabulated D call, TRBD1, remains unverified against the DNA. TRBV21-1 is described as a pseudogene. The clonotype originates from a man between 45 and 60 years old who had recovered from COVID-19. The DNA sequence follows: TGTGCCAGCAGCCTCATCATCCCGATGCCGGACACCAGCCTTTACGAGCAGTACTTC. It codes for CASSLIIPMPDTSLYEQYF.